Below, 25 T cell receptor beta chains from the same sample are listed, as sequenced in a study of T-cell memory formation after mild COVID-19. TCRdb processed the 5' RACE reads anew with MiXCR; each CDR3 protein has one entry. This sample carries approximately 210,000 distinct CDR3 sequences, about 10% of them seen once, and the ten largest clones take just over 3%. The specimen was PBMCs or a T cell subset sorted from them (not recorded which). These receptors all come from a man younger than 30 who had mild COVID-19 (a few samples of this study predate the infection). Cell type and time point are not known.

The table lists this clonotype with a few counts. V gene TRBV10-3 combines with J gene TRBJ2-7; D not resolved. Germline lookup yields CDR1 ENHRY and CDR2 SYGVKD. The CDR3 extends over 13 amino acids. Trimming took 0 bases from V and 4 from J, leaving 7 bases between them. The CDR3 nucleotides are TGTGCCATCAGTGAGTCGATTGGGTACGAGCAGTACTTC. Protein: CAISESIGYEQYF.

The rearrangement joins TRBV11-2 to TRBJ2-1; D call uncertain. The germline V gene has CDR1 SGHAT and CDR2 FQNNGV. This CDR3 is built from 15 residues. V lost 1 base and J 4 bases, leaving 11 bases between the germline ends. For the CDR3, the DNA is TGTGCCAGCAGCTTAGGGCCTACAGTATACAATGAGCAGTTCTTC. Protein product: CASSLGPTVYNEQFF.

This clonotype was seen a few times. This rearrangement joins TRBV7-2 to TRBJ2-2; TRBD2 matches at 9 bases. J lost 4 bases, V lost 3 bases, and 12 bases had no gene match. The length of the CDR3 is 18 residues. Germline CDR1 is SGHTA and CDR2 is FQGNSA. DNA of the CDR3: TGTGCCAGCAGCTTGGGGCCACCATCGCGGGGGGGCACCGGGGAGCTGTTTTTT. Its protein product is CASSLGPPSRGGTGELFF.

The table lists this clonotype with a few counts. CDR3 DNA sequence: TGTGCCAGCAGCCCCCAGGGAGGCCCCTATGGCTACACCTTC. This encodes CASSPQGGPYGYTF. This rearrangement joins TRBV7-9 to TRBJ1-2; weak D call: TRBD1 (5 bases). The CDR3 contains 14 residues. Germline values: CDR1 SEHNR, CDR2 FQNEAQ (reference sequence). Trimming pared 5 bases from V and 4 bases from J, leaving 14 bases between.

In this sample, this clonotype turned up many times. The chain employs TRBV18 and TRBJ2-5, with D uncertain. The length of the CDR3 is 13 residues. Per the germline V gene, CDR1 is KGHSH and CDR2 is LQKENI. The V gene lost 4 bases and the J gene lost 5 bases, with 11 bases spanning the gap. The CDR3 sequence is CASSRLVSETQYF. Written as DNA, the CDR3 is TGTGCCAGCTCACGACTGGTTTCGGAGACCCAGTACTTC. Supplemented by reference TRBV18 and TRBJ2-5, the full variable domain reads NAGVMQNPRHLVRRRGQEARLRCSPMKGHSHVYWYRQLPEEGLKFMVYLQKENIIDESGMPKERFSAEFPKEGPSILRIQQVVRGDSAAYFCASSRLVSETQYFGPGTRLLVL.

This chain's CDR3 is CASSFVTRSGGYTF. CDR3 coding DNA: TGTGCCAGCAGTTTCGTTACCCGGAGTGGGGGCTACACCTTC. This chain links TRBV12-3 or TRBV12-4 with TRBJ1-2; D not certain. Between the trimmed V and J ends, which lost 3 bases and 8 bases, there was a span of 16 bases. The CDR3 spans 14 residues.

V and J are TRBV4-3 and TRBJ1-1; TRBD1 matches at 11 bases. The V gene's germline CDR1 is LGHNA and CDR2 YSLEER. V gave up 4 bases and J gave up 0 bases; unmatched junction bases: 7. This CDR3 region has 17 residues. The CDR3 DNA follows: TGCGCCAGCAGCCGAATAAGGACAGGGGGCCTGAACACTGAAGCTTTCTTT. This encodes CASSRIRTGGLNTEAFF.

This clonotype qualifies as medium-sized (0.01 to 0.1%). V and J are TRBV5-1 and TRBJ2-4; TRBD1 might be the D (7 bases). The germline gives CDR1 SGHRS, CDR2 YFSETQ. CDR3 length equals 14 residues. The V end lost 0 bases, the J end lost 6 bases, and 10 bases lay between the germline ends. The CDR3 sequence is CASSLGQGGNIQYF. As DNA, the CDR3 is TGCGCCAGCAGCTTGGGCCAGGGGGGAAACATTCAGTACTTC.

A few counts support this clonotype. The V gene is TRBV5-1, the J gene TRBJ2-1; 8 bases map to TRBD1. This CDR3 region has 15 residues. Germline-derived CDR1 and CDR2 are SGHRS and YFSETQ. Losses at the gene ends were 4 bases for V and 6 bases for J; bases not matched to a gene: 9. This CDR3 is CASSPGTGIFNEQFF. The CDR3 DNA reads TGCGCCAGCAGCCCTGGGACAGGTATTTTCAATGAGCAGTTCTTC.

Only a few counts were recorded for this clonotype. The chain recombines TRBV5-1 with TRBJ2-7; TRBD1 or TRBD2 may be the D gene (5 bases each). Trimming removed 4 bases from V and 7 bases from J, with 18 bases in between. Germline V gene data show CDR1 as SGHRS and CDR2 as YFSETQ. CDR3 length equals 14 residues. As DNA, the CDR3 is TGCGCCAGCAGCCCCGTCATGAGGGGAACAGAGCAGTACTTC. Amino acids: CASSPVMRGTEQYF. The full variable domain, completed using reference TRBV5-1 and TRBJ2-7, is KAGVTQTPRYLIKTRGQQVTLSCSPISGHRSVSWYQQTPGQGLQFLFEYFSETQRNKGNFPGRFSGRQFSNSRSEMNVSTLELGDSALYLCASSPVMRGTEQYFGPGTRLTVT.

This clonotype appeared a few times. The chain carries TRBV6-6 and TRBJ1-6; D is unclear. The CDR3 loop spans 16 amino acids. V shed 5 bases and J shed 7 bases, with 18 bases lying between them. Germline-derived CDR1 and CDR2 are MNHNY and SVGAGI (reference sequence). In nucleotides, the CDR3 is TGTGCCAGCAGTCAACGGGAAGCAGTCGGAAATTCACCCCTCCACTTT. Translation: CASSQREAVGNSPLHF.

V is TRBV20-1 and J is TRBJ2-7; possibly TRBD2 for D (5 bases). This CDR3 spans 12 amino acids. V lost 4 bases, J lost 3 bases, and 10 bases lay in between. Per the germline V gene, CDR1 is DFQATT and CDR2 is SNEGSKA (reference sequence). CDR3 loop: CSATGNRYEQYV. DNA for the CDR3: TGCAGTGCTACGGGGAACCGCTACGAGCAGTACGTC.

This clonotype was detected only a few times. The chain carries TRBV4-2 and TRBJ2-7; no reliable D call. The CDR3 length is 16 residues. The V end lost 0 bases, the J end lost 7 bases, and 19 bases lay between the germline ends. Looked up from germline, CDR1 is LGHNA and CDR2 is YNFKEQ. CDR3 nucleotides: TGTGCCAGCAGCCAAGATTGGTCCAGACGGACCGGAGAGCAGTACTTC. It yields the protein CASSQDWSRRTGEQYF.

The sample holds many counts of this clonotype. V usage is TRBV10-3 and J usage is TRBJ1-5; 7 positions agree with TRBD1. V shed 10 bases and J 5 bases; nucleotides not matched to a gene: 8. The CDR3 length is 13 residues. The germline CDR1 and CDR2 sequences are ENHRY and SYGVKD. The CDR3 protein is CATRDREDQPQHF. The CDR3 bases are TGTGCCACCCGAGACAGGGAAGATCAGCCCCAGCATTTT.

The chain carries TRBV12-3 or TRBV12-4 and TRBJ1-2; 8 bases are shared with TRBD1. J gave up 4 bases and V 6 bases, and 10 bases lay outside the gene matches. There are 15 residues in the CDR3. CDR3 nucleotide sequence: TGTGCCAGCAGCTACCACAGGGGGACAACCTATGGCTACACCTTC. It yields the protein CASSYHRGTTYGYTF.

V and J are TRBV2 and TRBJ1-5; D perhaps matches TRBD1 (6 bases). The CDR3 length is 15 residues. Trimming took 1 base from V and 4 from J, leaving 11 bases between them. Germline CDR1 reads SNHLY; CDR2 reads FYNNEI. CDR3 protein: CASSEERTENQPQHF. Written as DNA, the CDR3 is TGTGCCAGCAGTGAAGAGAGGACAGAGAATCAGCCCCAGCATTTT.

CDR3 in DNA: TGTGCCAGCAGCCCCACCCCCACTAGCGGGGGCGGAGAGCAGTTCTTC. Protein product: CASSPTPTSGGGEQFF. J is TRBJ2-1 and V is TRBV7-2, with TRBD2 matching over 11 bases. Germline assignment: CDR1 SGHTA and CDR2 FQGNSA. The CDR3 length is 16 residues. The V and J ends lost 5 bases and 10 bases, in that order; junction bases with no gene match: 13.

In its sample, this clonotype was seen many times. J is TRBJ2-1 and V is TRBV10-3; no definite D call. Trimming shortened V by 3 bases and J by 6 bases, and 12 bases separated the two germline ends. Germline assignment: CDR1 ENHRY and CDR2 SYGVKD. The CDR3 spans 14 residues. The CDR3 protein is CAISDRLEGNEQFF. In DNA, the CDR3 is TGTGCCATCAGTGATCGTCTTGAAGGCAATGAGCAGTTCTTC.

V is TRBV10-3 and J is TRBJ2-3; 12 nucleotides line up with TRBD2. Unmatched junction bases numbered 3, after V lost 5 bases and J lost 0 bases. CDR3 length equals 16 residues. Germline values: CDR1 ENHRY, CDR2 SYGVKD. This chain's CDR3 is CAISSSGGASTDTQYF. The CDR3 bases are TGTGCCATCAGTTCTAGCGGGGGGGCTAGCACAGATACGCAGTATTTT.

This clonotype turned up a few times. The genes are TRBV5-5 and TRBJ2-3; D remains ambiguous. The CDR3 is 13 amino acids. Germline V lookup: CDR1 SGHKS, CDR2 YYEKEE (reference sequence). The V and J ends lost 4 bases and 1 base respectively, with 7 bases between them. For the CDR3, the DNA is TGTGCCAGCAGCGCGCCGGGCACAGATACGCAGTATTTT. Amino acid sequence: CASSAPGTDTQYF.

This clonotype came up a few times. The CDR3 spells CASSLRAGASNTEAFF. The CDR3 region has the DNA TGTGCCAGCAGCTTAAGGGCAGGGGCCTCGAACACTGAAGCTTTCTTT. The chain links TRBV7-9 to TRBJ1-1; possibly TRBD1 for D (6 bases). Looked up from germline, CDR1 is SEHNR and CDR2 is FQNEAQ (reference sequence). V lost 2 bases to trimming and J lost 1 base, with 14 bases between them. There are 16 residues in the CDR3.

Only a few counts were recorded for this clonotype. The chain joins TRBV5-1 to TRBJ2-1, with D perhaps given as TRBD1 or TRBD2 (5 bases each). Trimming cost V 0 bases and J 8 bases, with 18 bases left between them. This CDR3 spans 16 amino acids. In germline, CDR1 is SGHRS, CDR2 YFSETQ. CDR3 sequence: CASSLEGRPTVDEQFF. In DNA form, the CDR3 reads TGCGCCAGCAGCTTGGAGGGACGCCCGACTGTCGATGAGCAGTTCTTC.

The chain is built from TRBV6-5 and TRBJ2-1; 9 bases match TRBD2. This CDR3 comprises 16 residues. Germline trimming cut 6 bases from V and 6 bases from J; bases unmatched to any gene: 12. Germline CDR1 is MNHEY and CDR2 is SVGAGI. DNA for the CDR3: TGTGCCAGCAGGCCGGCGAGACTAGCGGTGATCAATGAGCAGTTCTTC. As protein: CASRPARLAVINEQFF.

This clonotype turned up a few times. The chain uses TRBV7-2 and TRBJ2-3; 8 bases are a match to TRBD2. CDR3 size: 18 residues. V was clipped by 1 base and J by 3 bases; unmatched bases: 12. Germline V CDR1 and CDR2: SGHTA, FQGNSA. Written as DNA, the CDR3 is TGTGCCAGCAGCTTAGAGCCTAGCGGGCCACCCAGGACAGATACGCAGTATTTT. It yields the protein CASSLEPSGPPRTDTQYF.

This clonotype was detected a few times. The J gene is TRBJ2-5, the V gene TRBV5-1, with 8 bases fitting TRBD1. Germline CDR1 and CDR2: SGHRS and YFSETQ. The CDR3 sequence is 14 residues long. The V and J ends lost 4 bases and 5 bases, in that order; junction bases with no gene match: 7. In DNA, the CDR3 is TGCGCCAGCAGCATCTTACAGGGGGAGGAGACCCAGTACTTC. Translation: CASSILQGEETQYF.